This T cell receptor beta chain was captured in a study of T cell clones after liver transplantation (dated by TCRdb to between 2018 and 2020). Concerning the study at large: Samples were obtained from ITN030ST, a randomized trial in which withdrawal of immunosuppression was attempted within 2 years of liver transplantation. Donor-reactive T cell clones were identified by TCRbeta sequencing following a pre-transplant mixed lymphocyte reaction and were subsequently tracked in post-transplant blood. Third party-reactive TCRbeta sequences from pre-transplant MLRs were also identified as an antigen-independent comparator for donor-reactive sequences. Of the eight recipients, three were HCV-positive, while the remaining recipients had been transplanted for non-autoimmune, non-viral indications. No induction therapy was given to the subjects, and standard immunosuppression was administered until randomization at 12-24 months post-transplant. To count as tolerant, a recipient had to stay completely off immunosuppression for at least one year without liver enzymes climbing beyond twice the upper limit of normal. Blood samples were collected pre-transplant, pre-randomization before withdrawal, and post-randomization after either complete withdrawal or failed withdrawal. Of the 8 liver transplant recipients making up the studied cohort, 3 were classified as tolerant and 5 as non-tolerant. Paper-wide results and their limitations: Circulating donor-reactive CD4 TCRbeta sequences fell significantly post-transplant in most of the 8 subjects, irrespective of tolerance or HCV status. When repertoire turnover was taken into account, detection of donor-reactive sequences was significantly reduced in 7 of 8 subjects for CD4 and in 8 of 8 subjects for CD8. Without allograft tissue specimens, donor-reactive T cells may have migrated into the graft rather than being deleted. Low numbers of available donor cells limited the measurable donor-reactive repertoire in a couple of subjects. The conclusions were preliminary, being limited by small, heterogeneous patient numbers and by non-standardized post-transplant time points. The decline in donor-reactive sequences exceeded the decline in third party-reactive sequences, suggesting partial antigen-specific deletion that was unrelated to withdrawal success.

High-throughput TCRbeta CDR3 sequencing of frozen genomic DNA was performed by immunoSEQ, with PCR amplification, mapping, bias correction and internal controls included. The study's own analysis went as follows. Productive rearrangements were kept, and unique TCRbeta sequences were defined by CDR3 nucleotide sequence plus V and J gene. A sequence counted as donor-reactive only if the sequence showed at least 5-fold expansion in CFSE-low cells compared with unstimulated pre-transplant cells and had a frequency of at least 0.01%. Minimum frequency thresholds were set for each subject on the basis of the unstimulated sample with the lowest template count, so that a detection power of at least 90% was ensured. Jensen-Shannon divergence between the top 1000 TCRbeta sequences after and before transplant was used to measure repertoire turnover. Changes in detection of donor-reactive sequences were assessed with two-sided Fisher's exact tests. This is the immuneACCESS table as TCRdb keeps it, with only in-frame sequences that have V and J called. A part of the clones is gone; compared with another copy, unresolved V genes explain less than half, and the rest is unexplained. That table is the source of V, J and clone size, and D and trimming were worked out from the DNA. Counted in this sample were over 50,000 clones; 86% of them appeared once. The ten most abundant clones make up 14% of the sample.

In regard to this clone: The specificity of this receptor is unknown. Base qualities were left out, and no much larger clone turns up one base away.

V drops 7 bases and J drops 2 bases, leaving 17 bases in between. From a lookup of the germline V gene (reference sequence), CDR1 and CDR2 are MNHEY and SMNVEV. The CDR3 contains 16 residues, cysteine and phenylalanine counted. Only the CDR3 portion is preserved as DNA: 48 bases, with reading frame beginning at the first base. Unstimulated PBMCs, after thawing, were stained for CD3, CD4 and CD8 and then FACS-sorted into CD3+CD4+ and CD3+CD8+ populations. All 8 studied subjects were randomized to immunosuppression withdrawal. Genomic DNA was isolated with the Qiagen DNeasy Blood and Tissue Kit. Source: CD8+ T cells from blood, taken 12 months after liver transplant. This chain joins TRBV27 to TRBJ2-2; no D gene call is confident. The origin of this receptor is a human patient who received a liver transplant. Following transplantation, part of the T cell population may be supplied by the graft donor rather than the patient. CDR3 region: CASTRQQSFNTGELFF. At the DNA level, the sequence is TGTGCCAGCACCCGACAACAGAGCTTTAACACCGGGGAGCTGTTTTTT.